This TCR beta chain was sequenced during a study of blood T cell repertoires in COVID-19. As for the study in general: T cells, B-cell-depleted T cells, or PBMCs supplied cDNA or gDNA.

This table comes from immunoSEQ multiplex PCR, and its TCRdb copy is limited to in-frame clones, with some not included. In the table there are 55,000 to 80,000 clones, roughly 86% of which are singletons. The V gene lost 4 bases and the J gene lost 6 bases, with 16 bases spanning the gap. There are 15 residues in the CDR3. Germline V gives CDR1 MNHEY, CDR2 SMNVEV (reference sequence). This chain uses TRBV27 with TRBJ1-5; the D gene is possibly TRBD1 (6 bases). This clonotype was obtained from a man between 65 and 85 years old with acute or convalescent COVID-19. Sample: peripheral blood. The CDR3 reads CASSSLDRPLQPQHF. CDR3 nucleotides: TGTGCCAGCAGTTCCCTGGACAGACCCCTTCAGCCCCAGCATTTT.